This T cell receptor beta chain was profiled in a study of cytomegalovirus exposure and HLA in healthy donors. This CDR3 spans 15 amino acids. CDR1 is KGHSH, CDR2 LQKENI, per germline. The V segment lost 2 bases and the J segment 1 base; nucleotides outside the gene matches: 1. Study findings and constraints: Several of the most significant clusters were apparently associated with common viral pathogens in a later analysis. When presence/absence was analysed, sequencing depth was taken to be roughly uniform across donors. As a later analysis revealed, the rate of TCR association differed by HLA locus, with DRB1 most and HLA-C fewest.

Primers: 60 Vbeta forward and 13 Jbeta reverse. The method was immunoSEQ multiplex PCR; TCRdb's version includes in-frame clones alone and lacks a portion of them. The sample's table shows some 56,000 clones. Regarding this clone: Its target is not known.

Sequencing was carried out using PBMCs. This chain connects TRBV18 to TRBJ2-2; 7 bases fit TRBD2. The origin of this receptor is a woman younger than 45 in good health and CMV-seropositive. This chain's CDR3 is CASSPWEGNTGELFF. For the CDR3, the DNA is TGTGCCAGCTCACCATGGGAGGGGAACACCGGGGAGCTGTTTTTT.